Below, one T cell receptor beta chain is given with its context. This sample was taken from a study of blood T cell repertoires in COVID-19. Study-level information: Donors in the United States, Italy and Spain gave samples during acute or convalescent COVID-19.

The study drew participants aged about 18 to 89 years from 20 to 30 US areas. Participant-given clinical history determined each cohort assignment. V was shortened by 4 bases and J by 3 bases, with 17 bases between the two germline ends. This CDR3 has 17 amino acids. Germline CDR1 SGHRS, CDR2 YFSETQ. Profiled with immunoSEQ multiplex PCR; TCRdb holds only in-frame clones, not every one. This table has about 340,000 clones, 92% appearing once. The source material was PBMCs or T cells enriched from blood (not recorded which). The chain is built from TRBV5-1 and TRBJ1-6, with a tentative D call TRBD1 (6 bases). The receptor was isolated from a woman aged 30 to 39 who had recovered from COVID-19. The CDR3 nucleotides are TGCGCCAGCAGCCCGCTAGTCGGACAGAGCTATAATTCACCCCTCCACTTT. It encodes CASSPLVGQSYNSPLHF. The variable domain in full, with the rest retrieved from reference TRBV5-1 and TRBJ1-6, is KAGVTQTPRYLIKTRGQQVTLSCSPISGHRSVSWYQQTPGQGLQFLFEYFSETQRNKGNFPGRFSGRQFSNSRSEMNVSTLELGDSALYLCASSPLVGQSYNSPLHFGNGTRLTVT.